This entry describes one T cell receptor (beta chain). The CDR3 contains 16 residues. CDR1 and CDR2 from the germline V gene are SGHRS and YFSETQ. Trimming took 1 base from V and 0 from J; bases not matched to a gene: 4. Sequencing used immunoSEQ multiplex PCR; TCRdb keeps in-frame clones, though not all of them. The sample lists roughly 40,000 clones; approximately 90% were seen once. The sample belongs to a study of T cell changes during pregnancy in multiple sclerosis. The chain combines TRBV5-1 with TRBJ1-1; 9 bases agree with TRBD1. This specimen consisted of CD4+ T cells from peripheral blood mononuclear cells, obtained before pregnancy. This TCR came from a female donor with multiple sclerosis, enrolled in a pregnancy study. The CDR3 loop reads CASSLPGTGMNTEAFF. In nucleotides, the CDR3 is TGCGCCAGCAGCTTGCCCGGGACAGGGATGAACACTGAAGCTTTCTTT.